These T cell receptor beta chains were read from a single sample in a study of blood T cell repertoires in COVID-19. Libraries were prepared by immunoSEQ multiplex PCR; TCRdb keeps only in-frame clonotypes and omits some of them. The table includes over 65,000 clones, 86% detected once. The sequenced material came from peripheral blood. Receptors were obtained from a man aged 30 to 39 with acute or convalescent COVID-19. Each CDR3 is given with its conserved first and last residue. The order of the fields is J gene, D gene, clone size, CDR3 length, V gene, CDR3 protein, CDR3 DNA. The D gene is left open where the match is weak. Rows give clone size only sometimes, using once, few, many, or a class for an expanded clone.

TRBJ1-3 | - | - | 15 | TRBV5-1 | CASSQDWTARNTIYF | TGCGCCAGCAGCCAGGACTGGACGGCCCGAAACACCATATATTTT
TRBJ1-5 | - | - | 16 | TRBV2 | CASSNTPGNRNQPQHF | TGTGCCAGCAGTAACACCCCAGGGAATCGGAATCAGCCCCAGCATTTT
TRBJ1-2 | - | - | 14 | TRBV6-6 | CASSYRGQPYGYTF | TGTGCCAGCAGTTACAGAGGGCAGCCCTATGGCTACACCTTC
TRBJ2-1 | - | few | 18 | TRBV6-1 | CASSEAAAGIPYDNEQFF | TGTGCCAGCAGTGAAGCGGCCGCGGGAATACCCTATGACAATGAGCAGTTCTTC
TRBJ2-7 | - | once | 15 | TRBV19 | CASSIVAESGYEQYF | TGTGCCAGTAGTATAGTGGCGGAGTCGGGTTACGAGCAGTACTTC
TRBJ2-1 | TRBD2 | - | 10 | TRBV19 | CASSGTSVFF | TGTGCCAGTAGTGGGACTAGCGTCTTCTTC
TRBJ2-7 | - | - | 13 | TRBV29-1 | CSVESRFLGEQYF | TGCAGCGTTGAATCCCGTTTTCTCGGGGAGCAGTACTTC
TRBJ2-2 | TRBD2 | - | 14 | TRBV6-1 | CASSETSGSGELFF | TGTGCCAGCAGTGAGACTAGCGGGAGCGGGGAGCTGTTTTTT
TRBJ1-1 | - | - | 12 | TRBV12-5 | CASGRGGTEAFF | TGTGCTAGTGGGAGGGGGGGCACTGAAGCTTTCTTT
TRBJ2-3 | - | - | 13 | TRBV18 | CANSRDRADTQYF | TGTGCCAACAGCCGGGATCGGGCAGATACGCAGTATTTT
TRBJ2-7 | - | - | 13 | TRBV6-2/TRBV6-3 | CASSYPNIYEQYF | TGTGCCAGCAGTTATCCAAACATCTACGAGCAGTACTTC
TRBJ2-3 | TRBD2 | - | 18 | TRBV24-1 | CATSTGDLDTSGLDTQYF | TGTGCCACCAGTACAGGAGACTTGGATACTAGCGGGTTAGATACGCAGTATTTT
TRBJ1-4 | TRBD1 | - | 18 | TRBV7-9 | CASSSPGTGETTNEKLFF | TGTGCCAGCAGCTCTCCCGGGACAGGGGAAACAACTAATGAAAAACTGTTTTTT
TRBJ2-3 | TRBD2 | once | 16 | TRBV7-6 | CASSPRGGLATDTQYF | TGTGCCAGCAGCCCAAGGGGGGGACTAGCGACAGATACGCAGTATTTT
TRBJ1-2 | - | - | 16 | TRBV19 | CASIPGQGPNRYGYTF | TGTGCCAGTATCCCGGGACAAGGGCCAAATCGCTATGGCTACACCTTC
TRBJ2-7 | - | once | 16 | TRBV28 | CASSFTLSILTYEQYF | TGTGCCAGCAGTTTCACCCTCTCGATACTTACCTACGAGCAGTACTTC